This T cell receptor (beta chain) emerged from a study of T cell repertoires in cytomegalovirus infection. Overall study context: In public TCR beta signatures, there were indications of both CMV infection and matching HLA type.

This clonotype has just a few counts. What it binds is unknown. Via MiXCR, TCRdb re-called the reads, giving one row per CDR3 protein. Found here are about 180,000 distinct CDR3 sequences, 14% of them singletons; the top ten hold 25% to 30%. Study-wide findings and caveats: There were HLA-C-restricted CMV-specific TCR beta clonotypes dominating the ex vivo response.

CDR3 length: 15 amino acids. Germline CDR1 SQVTM, CDR2 ANQGSEA. Deletions cut 4 bases from V and 5 bases from J, with 20 bases between. V and J are TRBV29-1 and TRBJ2-5, with D hard to call. This clonotype was obtained from a human donor in good health (CMV status not recorded). Some clones in this sample may be carry-over from other donors' samples. The material sequenced was PBMCs. The CDR3 loop is CSVGPHQKVGETQYF. For the CDR3, the DNA is TGCAGCGTTGGACCTCACCAGAAGGTGGGGGAGACCCAGTACTTC.